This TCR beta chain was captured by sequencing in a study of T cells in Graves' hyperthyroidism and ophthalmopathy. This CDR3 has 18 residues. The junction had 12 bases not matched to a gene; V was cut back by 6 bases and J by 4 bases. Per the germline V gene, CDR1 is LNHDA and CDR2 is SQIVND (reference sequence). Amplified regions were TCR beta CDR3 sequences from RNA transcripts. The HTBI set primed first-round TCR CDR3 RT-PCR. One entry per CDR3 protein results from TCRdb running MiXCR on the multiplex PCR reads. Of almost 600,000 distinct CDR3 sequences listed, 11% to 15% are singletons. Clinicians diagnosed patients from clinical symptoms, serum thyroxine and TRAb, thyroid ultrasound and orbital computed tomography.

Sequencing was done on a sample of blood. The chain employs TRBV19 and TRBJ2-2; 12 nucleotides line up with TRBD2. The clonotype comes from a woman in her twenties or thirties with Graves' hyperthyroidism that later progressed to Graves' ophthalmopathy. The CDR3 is CASRTDLGLAGSTGELFF. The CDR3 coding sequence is TGTGCCAGTAGGACAGATCTTGGACTAGCGGGATCCACCGGGGAGCTGTTTTTT.